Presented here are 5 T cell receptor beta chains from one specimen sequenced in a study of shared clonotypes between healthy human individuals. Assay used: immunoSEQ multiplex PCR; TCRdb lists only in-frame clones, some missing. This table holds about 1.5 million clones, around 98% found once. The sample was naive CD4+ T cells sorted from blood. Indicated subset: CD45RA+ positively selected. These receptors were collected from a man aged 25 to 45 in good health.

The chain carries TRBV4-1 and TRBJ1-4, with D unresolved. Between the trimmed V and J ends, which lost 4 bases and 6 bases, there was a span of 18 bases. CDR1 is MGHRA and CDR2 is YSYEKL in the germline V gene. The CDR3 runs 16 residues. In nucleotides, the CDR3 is TGCGCCAGCAGCCGACCGGCGCCGGGAGTTCATGAAAAACTGTTTTTT. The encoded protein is CASSRPAPGVHEKLFF.

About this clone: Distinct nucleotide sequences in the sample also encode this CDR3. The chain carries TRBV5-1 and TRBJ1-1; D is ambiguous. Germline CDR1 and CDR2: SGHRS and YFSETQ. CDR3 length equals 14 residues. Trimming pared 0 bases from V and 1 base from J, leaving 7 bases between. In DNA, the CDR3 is TGCGCCAGCAGCTTGGTGGGCCAGAACACTGAAGCTTTCTTT. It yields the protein CASSLVGQNTEAFF.

CDR3 nucleotide sequence: TGTGCCAGCAGTTCGGGACACCGGGGAACTGAAGCTTTCTTT. Residues: CASSSGHRGTEAFF. This rearrangement joins TRBV28 to TRBJ1-1, with D maybe TRBD1 (6 bases). Germline CDR1 MDHEN, CDR2 SYDVKM. The CDR3 has 14 residues. V was pared by 4 bases and J by 5 bases, with 14 bases between. Filled out from reference TRBV28 and TRBJ1-1, the complete variable domain reads DVKVTQSSRYLVKRTGEKVFLECVQDMDHENMFWYRQDPGLGLRLIYFSYDVKMKEKGDIPEGYSVSREKKERFSLILESASTNQTSMYLCASSSGHRGTEAFFGQGTRLTVV.

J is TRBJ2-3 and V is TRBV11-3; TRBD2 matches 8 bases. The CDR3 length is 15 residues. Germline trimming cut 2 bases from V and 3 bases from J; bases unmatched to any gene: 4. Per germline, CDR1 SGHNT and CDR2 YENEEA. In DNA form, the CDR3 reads TGTGCCAGCAGCTTAACTAGCGGATATACAGATACGCAGTATTTT. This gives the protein CASSLTSGYTDTQYF.

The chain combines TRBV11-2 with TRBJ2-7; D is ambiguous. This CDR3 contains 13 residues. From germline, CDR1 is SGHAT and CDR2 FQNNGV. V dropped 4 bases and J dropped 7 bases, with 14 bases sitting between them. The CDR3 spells CASSSLVEWEQYF. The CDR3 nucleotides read TGTGCCAGCAGCTCATTAGTTGAATGGGAGCAGTACTTC.